This T cell receptor beta chain came from a study of regulatory and conventional T cells in RAG deficiency. This clone was observed a handful of times. The sorted regulatory T cells were CD4+, CD25-high and CD127-low, with genomic DNA sequenced. Profiled with immunoSEQ multiplex PCR; TCRdb holds only in-frame clones, not every one. Of 2,500 to 3,500 clones listed, 94% are singletons. V shed 5 bases and J shed 0 bases, with 13 bases lying between them. Looked up from germline, CDR1 is SGHVS and CDR2 is FQNEAQ. The CDR3 is made up of 15 amino acids. The same data also went into a second study, on regulatory T cells. From that study: Amplification used 52 TRBV primers and 13 TRBJ primers.

The chain recombines TRBV7-8 with TRBJ1-2; D gene ambiguous. The sequence was obtained from a human donor in good health. Material: CD4+ Tregs sorted from blood. This CDR3 is CASSPRALSNYGYTF. In DNA form, the CDR3 reads TGTGCCAGCAGCCCCCGGGCGCTTTCTAACTATGGCTACACCTTC.